These 6 T cell receptor beta chains originate from one sample sequenced in a study of cytomegalovirus exposure and HLA in healthy donors (TCRdb year 2017). The receptor library was made with the immunoSEQ multiplex PCR assay. A mixture of 60 forward primers for TCR Vbeta segments and 13 reverse primers for TCR Jbeta segments was used in the multiplex PCR. TCRdb carries this immuneACCESS record with in-frame sequences only. Its versions omit some clonotypes, under half of them owing to an unresolved V gene in the studies checked, with the rest unexplained. This sample is represented by 150,000 to 200,000 clones; about 77% of them were singletons. 2.6% of the sample lies in the top ten. Material: PBMCs. These receptors all stem from a woman aged 40 to 50 in good health and CMV-seropositive.

The chain is built from TRBV5-4 and TRBJ1-5; possibly TRBD1 for D (5 bases). CDR3 length: 15 amino acids. V lost 4 bases to trimming and J lost 2 bases, with 13 bases between them. The germline V gene has CDR1 SGHNT and CDR2 YYREEE (reference sequence). CDR3 protein: CASSIQGLGNQPQHF. The CDR3 DNA reads as TGTGCCAGCAGCATCCAGGGTTTGGGCAATCAGCCCCAGCATTTT.

This rearrangement joins TRBV12-5 to TRBJ2-1, with 7 bases that match TRBD2. Trimming cost V 3 bases and J 5 bases; bases outside gene matches: 7. CDR3 length: 15 residues. Germline assignment: CDR1 LGHNT and CDR2 FRNRAP. The CDR3 coding sequence is TGTGCTAGTGGTTTCCGGGCTAGCGGCAACAATGAGCAGTTCTTC. This gives the protein CASGFRASGNNEQFF.

This sequence joins TRBV16 and TRBJ2-4, with D maybe TRBD1 (5 bases). V was pared by 0 bases and J by 9 bases, with 12 bases between. This CDR3 has 14 amino acids. The V gene's germline CDR1 is KGHSY and CDR2 FQNENV. CDR3 sequence reads: CASSQSTGLRIQYF. CDR3 DNA sequence: TGTGCCAGCAGCCAATCAACAGGATTGCGCATTCAGTACTTC.

Only a few counts were recorded for this clone. V usage is TRBV6-6 and J usage is TRBJ1-4, with a weak D call TRBD1 (6 bases). The CDR3 spans 16 residues. The germline V and J ends were trimmed by 0 bases and 1 base, with 9 bases remaining between them. The germline V gene encodes CDR1 MNHNY and CDR2 SVGAGI (reference sequence). The CDR3 loop is CASSYSRGGTNEKLFF. In DNA form, the CDR3 reads TGTGCCAGCAGTTACTCGAGAGGGGGAACTAATGAAAAACTGTTTTTT.

The rearrangement uses TRBV5-8 and TRBJ1-2, with D uncertain. Germline loops: CDR1 SGHTS, CDR2 YDEGEE. V dropped 0 bases and J dropped 2 bases, with 8 bases sitting between them. CDR3 length: 14 residues. CDR3 amino acids: CASSLAPGNYGYTF. In DNA form, the CDR3 reads TGTGCCAGCAGCTTGGCCCCGGGGAACTATGGCTACACCTTC.

This clone was counted a single time. The chain is built from TRBV4-1 and TRBJ2-7, with 8 bases identical to TRBD1. This CDR3 has 15 amino acids. Looked up from germline, CDR1 is MGHRA and CDR2 is YSYEKL. V gave up 3 bases and J gave up 4 bases; unmatched junction bases: 8. Here the CDR3 reads CASSHPTGALYEQYF. In nucleotides, the CDR3 is TGCGCCAGCAGCCACCCGACAGGGGCGCTTTACGAGCAGTACTTC.